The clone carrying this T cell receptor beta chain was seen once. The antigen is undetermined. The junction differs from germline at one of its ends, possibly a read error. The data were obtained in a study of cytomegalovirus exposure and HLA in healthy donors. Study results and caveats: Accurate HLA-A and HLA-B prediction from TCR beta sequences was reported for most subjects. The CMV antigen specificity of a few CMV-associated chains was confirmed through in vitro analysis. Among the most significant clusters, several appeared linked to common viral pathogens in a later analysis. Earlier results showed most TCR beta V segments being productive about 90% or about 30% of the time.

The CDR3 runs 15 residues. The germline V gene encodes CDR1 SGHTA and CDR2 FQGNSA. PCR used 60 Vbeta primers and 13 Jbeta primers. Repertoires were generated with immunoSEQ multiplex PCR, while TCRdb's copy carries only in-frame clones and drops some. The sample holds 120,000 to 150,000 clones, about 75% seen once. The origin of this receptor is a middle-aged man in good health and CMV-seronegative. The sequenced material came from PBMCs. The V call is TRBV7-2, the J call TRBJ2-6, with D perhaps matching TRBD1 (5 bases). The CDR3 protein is CASSLGSSGADVLTF. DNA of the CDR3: TGTGCCAGCAGCTTAGGGAGCTCTGGGGCCGACGTCCTGACTTTC.